This T cell receptor (beta chain) emerged from a study of PD-1 blockade in classical Hodgkin lymphoma. Findings and limits, study-wide: Reports indicated that newly diagnosed patients had lower baseline TCR diversity than healthy donors did.

CDR3 length: 13 residues. V gave up 0 bases and J gave up 11 bases, with 12 bases separating them. The germline gives CDR1 SGHTS, CDR2 YDEGEE. Comments on this clone: The target antigen is unknown.

Every patient had relapsed following autologous stem cell transplantation, and cohorts differed in brentuximab vedotin exposure. Using immunoSEQ multiplex PCR, the repertoire was profiled, and TCRdb retains in-frame clones only, with some absent. The sample has around 24,000 clones, about 67% seen once; the top ten hold about 10%. Sample: peripheral blood mononuclear cells (PBMCs), taken before the second cycle of nivolumab. The rearrangement links TRBV5-8 to TRBJ1-5; D remains unclear. This receptor was obtained from a human donor with classical Hodgkin lymphoma. The CDR3 sequence: CASSLGRGITQHF. CDR3 bases: TGTGCCAGCAGCTTGGGGAGAGGCATCACCCAGCATTTT.